This note documents a single TCR beta chain sequence. This record belongs to a study of glioma-infiltrating T cells after dendritic cell vaccination. Sequencing used immunoSEQ multiplex PCR; TCRdb keeps in-frame clones, though not all of them. Among more than 85,000 clones listed, 85% to 90% were seen once. Regarding time point: after dendritic cell vaccination, including at tumor progression/relapse. This CDR3 has 14 amino acids. Per germline, CDR1 WNHNN and CDR2 SYGVQD (reference sequence). V was shortened by 2 bases and J by 4 bases, with 12 bases between the two germline ends. This clonotype was obtained from a human donor with glioblastoma. Sample: blood, taken after dendritic cell vaccination. The chain recombines TRBV10-1 with TRBJ2-7; D is unresolved. CDR3: CASSEVAQWYEQYF. The CDR3 coding sequence is TGCGCCAGCAGTGAGGTAGCCCAATGGTACGAGCAGTACTTC.